The T cell receptor beta chain described here comes from a study of T cells after yellow fever vaccination. Study-level information: Fractions with few cells were prepared using SMART-Seq v4 Ultra Low Input. The study's findings and limits: Peak timing came faster in the weaker secondary response, day 5 versus 15.

TCRdb processed the 5' RACE reads anew with MiXCR; each CDR3 protein has one entry. The sample lists 60,000 or so distinct CDR3 sequences, approximately 6.9% occurring once. This clonotype was seen many times. The antigen is not known. The V gene's germline CDR1 is PRHDT and CDR2 FYEKMQ (reference sequence). This CDR3 is 13 amino acids long. V was clipped by 1 base and J by 5 bases; unmatched bases: 1. This receptor was identified in a man younger than 30 who received the YFV17D yellow fever vaccine. The chain employs TRBV13 and TRBJ2-5; 7 bases fit TRBD2. Sample: CD8+ T cells sorted from PBMCs, taken on the day of the first yellow fever vaccination. CDR3 amino acids: CASSLVGGETQYF. The CDR3 region has the DNA TGTGCCAGCAGCTTAGTCGGGGGGGAGACCCAGTACTTC.